One sample yielded the 28 T cell receptor beta chains listed below, sequenced in a study of cytomegalovirus exposure and HLA in healthy donors. The primer mix had 60 Vbeta and 13 Jbeta primers. Method: immunoSEQ multiplex PCR; TCRdb's copy keeps in-frame clones and lacks some. The sample yields more than 70,000 clones, approximately 70% seen once. The specimen was PBMCs. The receptors come from a woman aged 50 to 60 in good health and CMV-seropositive.

The chain uses TRBV7-8 and TRBJ1-2, with D perhaps matching TRBD1 (6 bases). This CDR3 has 15 residues. Trimming removed 5 bases from V and 8 bases from J, with 21 bases in between. Germline lookup yields CDR1 SGHVS and CDR2 FQNEAQ. The CDR3 sequence is CASSPLGAATTGYTF. The DNA for the CDR3 is TGTGCCAGCAGCCCGTTGGGGGCTGCCACAACCGGCTACACCTTC.

The V gene is TRBV7-2, the J gene TRBJ2-5, with D uncertain. Germline values: CDR1 SGHTA, CDR2 FQGNSA. Trimming removed 4 bases from V and 1 base from J, with 4 bases in between. This CDR3 comprises 12 residues. CDR3 residues: CASSSVQETQYF. In nucleotides, the CDR3 is TGTGCCAGCAGCTCCGTCCAAGAGACCCAGTACTTC.

The CDR3 here is CASHRDRGWNEQFF. The CDR3 DNA follows: TGTGCCAGCCACCGGGACAGGGGGTGGAATGAGCAGTTCTTC. The chain carries TRBV7-9 and TRBJ2-1; TRBD1 matches 11 bases. From germline, CDR1 is SEHNR and CDR2 FQNEAQ (reference sequence). Unmatched junction bases numbered 7, after V lost 8 bases and J lost 7 bases. The CDR3 has 14 residues.

J is TRBJ1-2 and V is TRBV28; TRBD1 matches at 7 bases. Per germline, CDR1 MDHEN and CDR2 SYDVKM. V was clipped by 5 bases and J by 1 base; unmatched bases: 7. The CDR3 length is 15 residues. CDR3 residues: CASSIGTASNYGYTF. The CDR3 DNA sequence: TGTGCCAGCAGTATCGGGACAGCAAGTAACTATGGCTACACCTTC.

The chain combines TRBV5-6 with TRBJ1-2, with TRBD1 matching 7 bases. The germline V gene has CDR1 SGHDT and CDR2 YYEEEE. This CDR3 has 14 amino acids. V shed 5 bases and J 8 bases; nucleotides not matched to a gene: 12. Here the CDR3 reads CASSPGGGGFGYTF. CDR3 nucleotide sequence: TGTGCCAGCAGTCCGGGAGGGGGCGGATTCGGCTACACCTTC.

This rearrangement joins TRBV28 to TRBJ1-2, with D possibly matching TRBD1 (5 bases). In germline, CDR1 is MDHEN, CDR2 SYDVKM. CDR3 length: 15 amino acids. V was clipped by 1 base and J by 8 bases, with 17 bases between them. The CDR3 DNA sequence: TGTGCCAGCAGTTTATCCCGAGGCAGGGTCAAGGGCTACACCTTC. Its translation: CASSLSRGRVKGYTF.

V usage is TRBV4-2 and J usage is TRBJ1-2, with a tentative D call TRBD1 (6 bases). This CDR3 contains 13 residues. V lost 3 bases and J lost 8, with 13 bases in between. Germline lookup yields CDR1 LGHNA and CDR2 YNFKEQ. In nucleotides, the CDR3 is TGTGCCAGCAGCCACCGGACAGAGCGCGGCTACACCTTC. It encodes CASSHRTERGYTF.

The chain couples TRBV28 to TRBJ1-2; 9 bases agree with TRBD1. CDR3 size: 14 residues. V shed 6 bases and J 4 bases; nucleotides not matched to a gene: 6. Per germline, CDR1 MDHEN and CDR2 SYDVKM. CDR3 loop: CASSTGQGLYGYTF. As DNA, the CDR3 is TGTGCCAGCAGCACGGGACAGGGTCTCTATGGCTACACCTTC.

This chain connects TRBV6-1 to TRBJ2-3, with 10 positions matching TRBD1. Unmatched junction bases numbered 6, after V lost 2 bases and J lost 4 bases. The CDR3 covers 16 residues. Germline V gene sequence: CDR1 MNHNS, CDR2 SASEGT. DNA for the CDR3: TGTGCCAGCAGTGAATTCGGGACAGGGGAAGCAGATACGCAGTATTTT. Translation gives CASSEFGTGEADTQYF.

J is TRBJ2-7 and V is TRBV29-1; D is unclear. There are 13 residues in the CDR3. The germline CDR1 and CDR2 sequences are SQVTM and ANQGSEA. The V end was cut by 3 bases, the J end by 3 bases, with 12 bases between. The CDR3 sequence is CSVEGIADYEQYF. As DNA, the CDR3 is TGCAGCGTTGAGGGTATCGCGGACTACGAGCAGTACTTC.

This clone was detected a few times. The chain carries TRBV27 and TRBJ1-1; D is undetermined. The CDR3 totals 14 residues. CDR1 MNHEY and CDR2 SMNVEV come from the germline V gene (reference sequence). Trimming left V 5 bases short and J 4 bases short, with 14 bases between. DNA of the CDR3: TGTGCCAGCAGTCAATCCAACAGCCCCACTGAAGCTTTCTTT. Translating it yields CASSQSNSPTEAFF.

In nucleotides, the CDR3 is TGTGCCAGCAGCAGGGACTCATCGAACACCGGGGAGCTGTTTTTT. It codes for CASSRDSSNTGELFF. V and J are TRBV5-4 and TRBJ2-2, with a possible D match to TRBD2 (6 bases). The V and J ends lost 4 bases and 0 bases respectively, with 10 bases between them. The germline gives CDR1 SGHNT, CDR2 YYREEE (reference sequence). CDR3 length equals 15 residues.

The gene calls are TRBV4-3 and TRBJ2-3; D ambiguous. Germline V gives CDR1 LGHNA, CDR2 YSLEER. V was cut by 0 bases and J by 4 bases, with 5 bases left in between. This CDR3 region has 13 residues. DNA for the CDR3: TGCGCCAGCAGCCAAGATTCATCAGATACGCAGTATTTT. Translating gives CASSQDSSDTQYF.

In its sample, this clone was seen a few times. The genes are TRBV7-6 and TRBJ1-1; D unresolved. Germline V gene lookup returns CDR1 SGHVS and CDR2 FNYEAQ. CDR3 size: 14 residues. V was cut by 0 bases and J by 6 bases, with 11 bases left in between. CDR3 DNA: TGTGCCAGCAGCTTAGCTTTTGGCGACTCTGAAGCTTTCTTT. Translated, it gives CASSLAFGDSEAFF.

J is TRBJ2-1 and V is TRBV19; possible D gene TRBD1, 5 bases. Trimming left V 1 base short and J 9 bases short, with 13 bases between. Germline V gene data show CDR1 as LNHDA and CDR2 as SQIVND (reference sequence). The CDR3 is made up of 14 amino acids. The CDR3 nucleotides are TGTGCCAGTAGTATAGTCCACAGGACCGCTGAGCAGTTCTTC. Translation: CASSIVHRTAEQFF.

The chain links TRBV7-3 to TRBJ1-3; D gene unclear. The V end was cut by 3 bases, the J end by 2 bases, with 11 bases between. CDR3 length: 15 residues. Germline CDR1 SGHTA, CDR2 FQGTGA. This chain's CDR3 is CASSLSGNTGNTIYF. In nucleotides, the CDR3 is TGTGCCAGCAGCTTGTCGGGGAATACTGGAAACACCATATATTTT.

The chain uses TRBV27 and TRBJ1-2; D possibly corresponds to TRBD1 (5 bases). From germline, CDR1 is MNHEY and CDR2 SMNVEV (reference sequence). V was trimmed by 5 bases and J by 1 base, leaving 11 bases between them. CDR3 length: 14 residues. CDR3 sequence: CASSAPGGNYGYTF. The CDR3 nucleotides read TGTGCCAGCAGTGCCCCCGGGGGTAACTATGGCTACACCTTC.

The gene calls are TRBV27 and TRBJ2-5, with 7 bases lining up with TRBD2. From germline, CDR1 is MNHEY and CDR2 SMNVEV (reference sequence). The V gene end was trimmed by 5 bases and the J gene end by 2 bases; junction bases not matched to a gene: 5. The CDR3 loop spans 14 amino acids. CDR3 nucleotides: TGTGCCAGCAGTCAGCGGGACGGGCAAGAGACCCAGTACTTC. Translation: CASSQRDGQETQYF.

V gene TRBV5-5 combines with J gene TRBJ2-7; D remains ambiguous. There are 13 residues in the CDR3. Germline CDR1 reads SGHKS; CDR2 reads YYEKEE (reference sequence). Trimming cost V 2 bases and J 7 bases, with 13 bases left between them. The CDR3 region has the DNA TGTGCCAGCAGCTTCGTACAGTACCTGGAGCAGTACTTC. Protein: CASSFVQYLEQYF. Variable domain in full (rest from reference TRBV5-5 and TRBJ2-7): DAGVTQSPTHLIKTRGQQVTLRCSPISGHKSVSWYQQVLGQGPQFIFQYYEKEERGRGNFPDRFSARQFPNYSSELNVNALLLGDSALYLCASSFVQYLEQYFGPGTRLTVT.

The chain carries TRBV9 and TRBJ1-2; D might be TRBD1 (6 bases). CDR1 and CDR2 from the germline V gene are SGDLS and YYNGEE. Trimming left V 4 bases short and J 4 bases short, with 11 bases between. This CDR3 has 13 amino acids. The CDR3 sequence is CASSPGQPYGYTF. CDR3 sequence (DNA): TGTGCCAGCAGCCCAGGACAGCCCTATGGCTACACCTTC.

The chain joins TRBV4-3 to TRBJ1-2; the match to TRBD1 covers 9 bases. After removal of 4 bases from V and 2 bases from J, the junction contained 11 bases not matched to a gene. Germline V gives CDR1 LGHNA, CDR2 YSLEER. The CDR3 is made up of 17 amino acids. Here the CDR3 DNA reads TGCGCCAGCAGCCGCCTTCAGGGACAGGGACTAAACTATGGCTACACCTTC. This encodes CASSRLQGQGLNYGYTF.

This rearrangement joins TRBV10-1 to TRBJ2-5; a weak D match, TRBD1 (6 bases). Germline values: CDR1 WNHNN, CDR2 SYGVQD (reference sequence). The CDR3 length is 14 residues. V lost 2 bases and J lost 5, with 12 bases in between. The CDR3 sequence is CASSEVRGSETQYF. The DNA for the CDR3 is TGCGCCAGCAGTGAGGTCAGGGGAAGCGAGACCCAGTACTTC.

The chain recombines TRBV28 with TRBJ1-2, with 9 bases that match TRBD1. The CDR3 is 14 residues long. V shed 8 bases and J 5 bases; nucleotides not matched to a gene: 9. Germline lookup yields CDR1 MDHEN and CDR2 SYDVKM. CDR3 residues: CASETGGKGYGYTF. CDR3 bases: TGTGCCAGCGAAACAGGGGGCAAAGGGTATGGCTACACCTTC.

The chain combines TRBV11-2 with TRBJ1-4; TRBD1 aligns across 7 bases. The CDR3 runs to 16 residues. V trimming: 10 bases; J trimming: 0 bases; junction bases outside the gene matches: 11. Germline CDR1 reads SGHAT; CDR2 reads FQNNGV. The CDR3 DNA sequence: TGTGCCAATTTCGAGGGGGCCCCAGCAACTAATGAAAAACTGTTTTTT. Its protein product is CANFEGAPATNEKLFF.

V is TRBV29-1 and J is TRBJ2-5; D perhaps matches TRBD2 (6 bases). This CDR3 has 13 amino acids. V was trimmed by 4 bases and J by 5 bases, leaving 14 bases between them. Germline V gene data show CDR1 as SQVTM and CDR2 as ANQGSEA. DNA for the CDR3: TGCAGCGTTGCCCTCCCGGGGGTCGAGACCCAGTACTTC. This codes for CSVALPGVETQYF.

This rearrangement joins TRBV10-2 to TRBJ2-2; 8 positions match TRBD1. Trimming removed 6 bases from V and 0 bases from J; junction bases left unmatched: 6. There are 16 residues in the CDR3. The germline gives CDR1 WSHSY, CDR2 SAAADI. DNA of the CDR3: TGCGCCAGCAGAAGACAGGGGCTATCGAACACCGGGGAGCTGTTTTTT. Translation: CASRRQGLSNTGELFF.

This chain joins TRBV19 and TRBJ1-5, with D tentatively TRBD1 (6 bases). The CDR3 totals 16 residues. Trimming cost V 6 bases and J 5 bases, with 20 bases left between them. Germline V gene lookup returns CDR1 LNHDA and CDR2 SQIVND (reference sequence). CDR3 nucleotides: TGTGCCAGTAGCGCCCCCCGGACAGTATTCCATCAGCCCCAGCATTTT. This gives the protein CASSAPRTVFHQPQHF.

This clone was picked up a small number of times. This chain uses TRBV5-1 with TRBJ2-5; 7 nucleotides align to TRBD1. CDR3 length: 14 amino acids. V shed 0 bases, J shed 6 bases, and the junction held 5 bases outside the gene matches. CDR1 and CDR2 (germline): SGHRS, YFSETQ. Here the CDR3 DNA reads TGCGCCAGCAGCTTGGGACAGGGTTTGAAGACCCAGTACTTC. Protein sequence: CASSLGQGLKTQYF.